The next 12 T cell receptor beta chains were all read from a single sample in a study of T cells in localized non-small cell lung cancer (dated by TCRdb to 2020 to 2022). The library was prepared using the immunoSEQ multiplex PCR assay. This is the immuneACCESS table as TCRdb keeps it, with only in-frame sequences that have V and J called. A part of the clones is gone; compared with another copy, unresolved V genes explain less than half, and the rest is unexplained. The sample table shows 6,500 to 9,000 clones, and roughly 53% are seen once. In total, the top ten clones hold roughly 2.9% of the sample. The material was lymph node tissue, obtained before any cancer treatment. Source of these receptors: a female donor over 55 with stage I lung adenocarcinoma.

This sequence joins TRBV30 and TRBJ2-1, with 8 bases lining up with TRBD1. The CDR3 is made up of 15 amino acids. Germline trimming cut 6 bases from V and 4 bases from J; bases unmatched to any gene: 11. Germline V gene lookup returns CDR1 GTSNPN and CDR2 SVGIG (reference sequence). The CDR3 sequence is CACGTGTGVYNEQFF. The CDR3 DNA follows: TGTGCCTGCGGTACCGGGACAGGAGTATACAATGAGCAGTTCTTC.

The rearrangement joins TRBV6-8 to TRBJ1-3; 8 bases agree with TRBD1. The junction had 2 bases not matched to a gene; V was cut back by 5 bases and J by 2 bases. The V gene's germline CDR1 is MNHGY and CDR2 SAAAGT. The CDR3 extends over 14 amino acids. The CDR3 spells CASSTGGTGNTIYF. The CDR3 bases are TGTGCCAGCAGTACAGGGGGGACTGGAAACACCATATATTTT.

This clone was detected only a few times. In DNA, the CDR3 is TGTGCCAGCAGTTGGGGGACAGGGGGCATGAACGAGCAGTACTTC. Translating gives CASSWGTGGMNEQYF. The chain links TRBV6-8 to TRBJ2-7, with TRBD1 matching over 12 bases. The germline CDR1 and CDR2 sequences are MNHGY and SAAAGT. V was clipped by 4 bases and J by 5 bases; unmatched bases: 6. This CDR3 contains 15 residues.

The CDR3: CASSPHVKEKLFF. The CDR3 coding sequence is TGTGCCAGCAGCCCCCACGTGAAGGAAAAACTGTTTTTT. The rearrangement uses TRBV6-8 and TRBJ1-4; D call uncertain. Germline CDR1 is MNHGY and CDR2 is SAAAGT. Trimming removed 6 bases from V and 8 bases from J, with 13 bases in between. The CDR3 contains 13 residues.

This clone showed up just a few times. CDR3 bases: TGTGCCAGCAGCTTGCGGGACACGAACACTGAAGCTTTCTTT. Its protein product is CASSLRDTNTEAFF. The chain employs TRBV11-3 and TRBJ1-1; perhaps TRBD1 as D (6 bases). Germline CDR1 SGHNT, CDR2 YENEEA. The CDR3 consists of 14 residues. Trimming removed 3 bases from V and 1 base from J, with 9 bases in between.

A few counts support this clone. The germline gene is not matched at one end of the junction; a read error may be the cause. The chain carries TRBV9 and TRBJ1-1, with TRBD1 matching over 8 bases. Germline CDR1 is SGDLS and CDR2 is YYNGEE. The CDR3 is 19 amino acids. In nucleotides, the CDR3 is TGTGCCAGCAGCCTTTGGTCCGGGACAGGAGGCCTCAAGGACACTGAAGCTTTTTTT. Its protein is CASSLWSGTGGLKDTEAFF. The whole variable domain, filled in from reference TRBV9 and TRBJ1-1, reads DSGVTQTPKHLITATGQRVTLRCSPRSGDLSVYWYQQSLDQGLQFLIQYYNGEERAKGNILERFSAQQFPDLHSELNLSSLELGDSALYFCASSLWSGTGGLKDTEAFFGQGTRLTVV.

The rearrangement uses TRBV11-3 and TRBJ2-6; TRBD2 aligns across 12 bases. Germline CDR1 SGHNT, CDR2 YENEEA. V gave up 6 bases and J gave up 0 bases; unmatched junction bases: 9. The CDR3 contains 19 residues. The CDR3 is CASRMGLAGLSSGANVLTF. The DNA of the CDR3 is TGTGCCAGCAGAATGGGACTAGCGGGCCTTTCCTCTGGGGCCAACGTCCTGACTTTC.

This clone has just a few counts. The chain combines TRBV6-8 with TRBJ1-2; D possibly corresponds to TRBD1 (5 bases). Germline CDR1 and CDR2: MNHGY and SAAAGT. The CDR3 extends over 14 amino acids. V dropped 6 bases and J dropped 4 bases, with 15 bases sitting between them. CDR3 in amino acids: CASSPPGGGYGYTF. The CDR3 DNA follows: TGTGCCAGCAGCCCCCCCGGCGGGGGCTATGGCTACACCTTC.

This clone occurred a few times. V is TRBV6-7 and J is TRBJ1-1; D not certain. TRBV6-7 is noted as an ORF with a role that remains uncertain. The CDR3 consists of 12 residues. The V end was cut by 6 bases, the J end by 2 bases, with 7 bases between. The CDR3: CASRTINTEAFF. Here the CDR3 DNA reads TGTGCCAGCAGAACTATAAACACTGAAGCTTTCTTT.

This chain joins TRBV29-1 and TRBJ2-3; D may correspond to TRBD1 or TRBD2 (6 bases each). CDR3 length: 15 amino acids. Germline CDR1 reads SQVTM; CDR2 reads ANQGSEA. V was clipped by 3 bases and J by 1 base, with 14 bases between them. CDR3 nucleotides: TGCAGCGTTGACCTCCTTGGGGGGCGCACAGATACGCAGTATTTT. Amino acids: CSVDLLGGRTDTQYF.

This clone was observed a handful of times. An end of the junction differs from the germline gene, which may be a read error. V gene TRBV30 combines with J gene TRBJ2-7, with D possibly being TRBD2 (6 bases). Germline V gene sequence: CDR1 GTSNPN, CDR2 SVGIG (reference sequence). This CDR3 comprises 13 residues. The CDR3 loop is CAWSVTGGSRRDF. The CDR3 nucleotides read TGTGCCTGGAGTGTAACCGGGGGATCGCGACGCGACTTC. The entire variable domain, with the rest obtained from reference TRBV30 and TRBJ2-7, is as follows: SQTIHQWPATLVQPVGSPLSLECTVEGTSNPNLYWYRQAAGRGLQLLFYSVGIGQISSEVPQNLSASRPQDRQFILSSKKLLLSDSGFYLCAWSVTGGSRRDFGPGTRLTVT.

This CDR3 reads CASTVRGVATEAFF. The CDR3 DNA follows: TGTGCCAGTACCGTTCGGGGGGTTGCCACTGAAGCTTTCTTT. V usage is TRBV19 and J usage is TRBJ1-1; weak D call: TRBD1 (5 bases). With 7 bases removed from V and 4 bases from J, the gap between germline ends came to 16 bases. This CDR3 spans 14 amino acids. Germline V gene lookup returns CDR1 LNHDA and CDR2 SQIVND (reference sequence).